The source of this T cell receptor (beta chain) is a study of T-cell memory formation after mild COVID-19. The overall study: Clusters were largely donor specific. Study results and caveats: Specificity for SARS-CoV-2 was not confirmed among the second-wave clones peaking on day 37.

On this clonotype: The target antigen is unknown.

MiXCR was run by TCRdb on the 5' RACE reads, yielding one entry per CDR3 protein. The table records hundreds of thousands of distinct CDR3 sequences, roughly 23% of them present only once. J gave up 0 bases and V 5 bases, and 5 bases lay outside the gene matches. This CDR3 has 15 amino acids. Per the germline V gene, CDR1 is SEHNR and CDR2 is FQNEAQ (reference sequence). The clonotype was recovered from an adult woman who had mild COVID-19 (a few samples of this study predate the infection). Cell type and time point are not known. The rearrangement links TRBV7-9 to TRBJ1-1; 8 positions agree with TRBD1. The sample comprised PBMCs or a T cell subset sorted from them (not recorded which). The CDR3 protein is CASSPRDRLNTEAFF. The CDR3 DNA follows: TGTGCCAGCAGCCCACGGGACAGGTTGAACACTGAAGCTTTCTTT.